This TCR beta chain was sequenced in a study of TIL therapy for anti-PD-1-resistant metastatic lung cancer. Time point: pre-treatment sample, taken before nivolumab and TIL therapy. Tumor tissue came from excised metastases, mostly pleural nodules or supraclavicular lymph nodes. Tumor harvest preceded PD-1/PD-L1 blockade, followed by nivolumab treatment. This clone was found once. What it binds is not known. The libraries were made with immunoSEQ v3. Assay: immunoSEQ multiplex PCR; the TCRdb copy retains only in-frame clones and omits some. Found here are roughly 8,000 clones, just under 75% of them singletons; the top ten hold 6% to 7.5%. Study-level points and caveats: TIL cultures after expansion showed higher clonality and lower diversity than baseline tumor (median roughly 6.3% vs 31%). The cohort had more treatment-naive, never-smoker and oncogene-addicted patients than typical. Many TIL product clones were absent from baseline tumor, suggesting clonal contraction.

This TCR derives from a person between 25 and 80 years old with non-small cell lung cancer. The input for sequencing was tumor tissue, taken at baseline.

The CDR3 reads CASSESGQGRETQYF. The DNA of the CDR3 is TGTGCCAGCAGTGAATCCGGGCAGGGGCGAGAGACCCAGTACTTC. The genes are TRBV2 and TRBJ2-5; TRBD1 might be the D (6 bases). There are 15 residues in the CDR3. The germline CDR1 and CDR2 sequences are SNHLY and FYNNEI. The V end lost 2 bases, the J end lost 4 bases, and 14 bases lay between the germline ends.